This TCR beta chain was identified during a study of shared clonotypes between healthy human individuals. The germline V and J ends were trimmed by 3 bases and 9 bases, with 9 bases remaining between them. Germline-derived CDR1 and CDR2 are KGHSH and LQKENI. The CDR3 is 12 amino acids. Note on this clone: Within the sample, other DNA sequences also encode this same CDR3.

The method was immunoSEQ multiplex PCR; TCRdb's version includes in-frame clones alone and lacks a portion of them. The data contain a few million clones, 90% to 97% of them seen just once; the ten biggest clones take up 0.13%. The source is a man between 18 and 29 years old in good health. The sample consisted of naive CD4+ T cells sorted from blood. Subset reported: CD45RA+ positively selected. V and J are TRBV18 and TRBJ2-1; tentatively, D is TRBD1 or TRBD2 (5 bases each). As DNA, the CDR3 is TGTGCCAGCTCACCCCGGGGCGGTGAGCAGTTCTTC. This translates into CASSPRGGEQFF.